The 8 T cell receptor beta chains listed next were all sequenced from one sample in a study of beta chain features in type 1 diabetes. As every portion of the isolated RNA was reverse transcribed, the sequencing read expressed TCRB transcripts. Profiled with immunoSEQ multiplex PCR; TCRdb holds only in-frame clones, not every one. The data hold some 350,000 clones, with 8.5% to 10% observed a single time. No cognate antigen is known for these TCRs. The study's findings and limits: When Type 1 diabetes patients were examined, their TCRB CDR3s proved moderately but significantly shorter in all four CD4+ subsets.

Material: central memory CD4+ T cells from blood. The receptors were sampled from a man aged 25-45 years with type 1 diabetes.

The rearrangement links TRBV6-5 to TRBJ2-1; 10 nucleotides match TRBD2. Per the germline V gene, CDR1 is MNHEY and CDR2 is SVGAGI. The CDR3 totals 14 residues. With V trimmed by 6 bases and J by 5 bases, 4 bases remained unmatched. CDR3 loop: CASRESGRDNEQFF. The DNA of the CDR3 is TGTGCCAGCAGGGAGAGCGGGAGGGACAATGAGCAGTTCTTC.

The gene calls are TRBV7-6 and TRBJ2-7; TRBD1 matches 8 bases. CDR1 is SGHVS and CDR2 is FNYEAQ in the germline V gene. V dropped 5 bases and J dropped 13; count of bases not matched to a gene: 7. The CDR3 length is 11 residues. The CDR3 here is CASSPAGQAYF. The CDR3 DNA reads TGTGCCAGCAGCCCGGCGGGACAGGCATACTTC.

This clone was observed a handful of times. The rearrangement joins TRBV9 to TRBJ1-4, with TRBD1 as a possible D gene (5 bases). Germline V lookup: CDR1 SGDLS, CDR2 YYNGEE. The germline V and J ends were trimmed by 4 bases and 8 bases, with 18 bases remaining between them. The CDR3 has 15 amino acids. The CDR3 DNA sequence: TGTGCCAGCAGCCCCCCGGGGGGGGAAGGAGAAAAACTGTTTTTT. It specifies CASSPPGGEGEKLFF.

The J gene is TRBJ2-2, the V gene TRBV7-2; maybe TRBD2 (5 bases). The germline V gene encodes CDR1 SGHTA and CDR2 FQGNSA. The CDR3 extends over 15 amino acids. V lost 1 base and J lost 4, with 10 bases in between. The CDR3 DNA is TGTGCCAGCAGCTTAGTTACGGGGTCCACCGGGGAGCTGTTTTTT. As protein: CASSLVTGSTGELFF.

The table lists this clone with a few counts. The J gene is TRBJ1-2, the V gene TRBV6-1; 7 bases fit TRBD1. Germline V gene data show CDR1 as MNHNS and CDR2 as SASEGT. V lost 2 bases to trimming and J lost 4 bases; unmatched junction nucleotides: 16. The CDR3 totals 18 residues. CDR3 nucleotide sequence: TGTGCCAGCAGTGAACCAGGGACAGCAGGGGATGGGAGCTATGGCTACACCTTC. Protein: CASSEPGTAGDGSYGYTF.

The V and J genes are TRBV6-1 and TRBJ1-1, with TRBD1 identical over 9 bases. V gave up 6 bases and J gave up 4 bases; unmatched junction bases: 9. The CDR3 runs to 15 residues. CDR1 and CDR2 (germline): MNHNS, SASEGT. The CDR3 reads CASRRDRVLGTEAFF. The CDR3 nucleotides read TGTGCCAGCAGGCGGGACAGGGTTCTCGGCACTGAAGCTTTCTTT.

This clone was detected a few times. This chain connects TRBV7-2 to TRBJ1-5, with D uncertain. Germline CDR1 SGHTA, CDR2 FQGNSA. CDR3 size: 15 residues. Trimming took off 2 bases at V and 3 bases at J, with 11 bases between the two ends. CDR3 DNA sequence: TGTGCCAGCAGCTTACGGCGGGGTTTCAATCAGCCCCAGCATTTT. This codes for CASSLRRGFNQPQHF.

This clone was counted ten times or more. The chain joins TRBV18 to TRBJ2-7; no clear D gene. Trimming took 6 bases from V and 6 from J, leaving 9 bases between them. The CDR3 contains 11 residues. CDR1 is KGHSH and CDR2 is LQKENI in the germline V gene. The CDR3 coding sequence is TGTGCCAGCTCGGTAAAAGGCGAGCAGTACTTC. Translating gives CASSVKGEQYF. Using reference TRBV18 and TRBJ2-7 for the parts outside the CDR3, the full variable domain is NAGVMQNPRHLVRRRGQEARLRCSPMKGHSHVYWYRQLPEEGLKFMVYLQKENIIDESGMPKERFSAEFPKEGPSILRIQQVVRGDSAAYFCASSVKGEQYFGPGTRLTVT.